This T cell receptor beta chain was captured by sequencing in a study of cytomegalovirus exposure and HLA in healthy donors. Turning to the study itself: T cells numbering about 200 million yielded 95 million to 140 million unique TCR beta sequences in an earlier analysis. Within the Caucasian-associated ancestry cluster were approximately 77% of the roughly 380 genotyped donors.

CDR1 DFQATT and CDR2 SNEGSKA come from the germline V gene (reference sequence). The CDR3 is 11 amino acids. Deletions cut 3 bases from V and 11 bases from J, with 11 bases between. Regarding this clone: As yet, its antigen is unknown.

General observations from the study: Immune exposure was documented only through CMV serostatus.

Vbeta (60) and Jbeta (13) primers were used in the PCR. Sequenced by immunoSEQ multiplex PCR; TCRdb stores in-frame clones only, minus some. This table has fewer than 200,000 clones, 70% to 90% appearing once. The chain combines TRBV20-1 with TRBJ1-5; D is uncertain. Sequenced: PBMCs. The TCR sequence derives from a young woman in good health and CMV-seronegative. CDR3 nucleotides: TGCAGTGCTAGTAAGGAGGGTGCCCAGCATTTT. Amino acids: CSASKEGAQHF.